This T cell receptor beta chain was identified during a study of shared clonotypes between healthy human individuals. In regard to this clone: The antigen is unknown.

The germline V gene encodes CDR1 MNHEY and CDR2 SVGAGI. The CDR3 totals 12 residues. V shed 6 bases and J shed 7 bases, with 9 bases lying between them. Study results and limitations: Blood alone was sampled, and tissue repertoires likely differ.

CD45RO-negative, CCR7-positively selected cells formed the naive CD8 fraction, excluding terminally differentiated effector memory CD45RA+ cells. The repertoire was sequenced with immunoSEQ multiplex PCR; TCRdb's copy has only in-frame clones and lacks some. The table has more than 550,000 clones, about 91% seen once. The rearrangement joins TRBV6-5 to TRBJ2-2; D gene ambiguous. Specimen: naive CD8+ T cells sorted from blood. The receptor's source is a man under 40 in good health. CDR3 sequence (DNA): TGTGCCAGCAGAACCTTTAGCGGGGAGCTGTTTTTT. It specifies CASRTFSGELFF.